Listed below are T cell receptor beta chains from one sample, sequenced in a study of CD4 T cells in relation to SARS-CoV-2 and coronaviruses. Here immunoSEQ multiplex PCR was the method, and the copy in TCRdb shows in-frame clones only, minus some. The sample includes 50,000 to 65,000 clones, just over 90% of them seen just once. The sample taken for sequencing was naive CD4+ T cells from PBMCs. The receptors were sampled from an adult with COVID-19. The CDR3 runs from the conserved cysteine through the conserved F or W. D genes are given only for firm matches. Size values are once, few and many counts, or a class for expanded clones, and some rows have none.

D	size	V	J	DNA	CDR3
NA	once	TRBV10-3	TRBJ2-7	TGTGCCATCAGTACCGCGACAGTCTCCTACGAGCAGTACTTC	CAISTATVSYEQYF
TRBD1	NA	TRBV2	TRBJ1-5	TGTGCCAGCAGTGGGACAGGGGGCTTACAGCCCCAGCATTTT	CASSGTGGLQPQHF
NA	NA	TRBV2	TRBJ2-1	TGTGCCAGCAGCAACCGGGACCAATACAATGAGCAGTTCTTC	CASSNRDQYNEQFF
TRBD2	NA	TRBV28	TRBJ2-3	TGTGCCAGCAGACCCTCTAGCGGGCACCCTGCTAGCACAGATACGCAGTATTTT	CASRPSSGHPASTDTQYF
TRBD1	NA	TRBV9	TRBJ2-7	TGTGCCAGCAGCTTCCGGGACAGGTCCTACGAGCAGTACTTC	CASSFRDRSYEQYF
NA	NA	TRBV19	TRBJ2-6	TGTGCCAGTAGTTCGCGATTCTCTGGGGCCAACGTCCTGACTTTC	CASSSRFSGANVLTF
NA	NA	TRBV18	TRBJ2-7	TGTGCCAGCTCACCAGCAGGTTGGGTTGCCGAGCAGTACTTC	CASSPAGWVAEQYF
NA	NA	TRBV20-1	TRBJ1-2	TGCAGTGCTAGCTCCCACTATGGCTACACCTTC	CSASSHYGYTF
NA	NA	TRBV5-5	TRBJ1-2	TGTGCCAGCAGCCAAGGACAGCGCGACTATGGCTACACCTTC	CASSQGQRDYGYTF
NA	few	TRBV30	TRBJ1-1	TGTGCCTGGAGTGTACAGGGGAACACTGAAGCTTTCTTT	CAWSVQGNTEAFF
TRBD1	NA	TRBV29-1	TRBJ1-1	TGCAGCGTCGGGCGACAGGGGGCCGGGGACACTGAAGCTTTCTTT	CSVGRQGAGDTEAFF
NA	NA	TRBV30	TRBJ1-2	TGTGCCTGGCAGTCCAATCAGCGCCCCTTTACCTTC	CAWQSNQRPFTF